This T cell receptor (beta chain) originates from a study of regulatory T cells in long-lasting Graves disease. Trimming removed 7 bases from V and 4 bases from J; junction bases left unmatched: 11. Germline loops: CDR1 MGHDK, CDR2 SYGVNS. The CDR3 sequence is 16 residues long. Time point specified: newly diagnosed GD, antithyroid drugs for less than 3 months. The TCR library was made from RNA that had been extracted from PBMCs in TRIzol. By American Thyroid Association guidelines, Graves' disease was diagnosed in the cohort. Construction of the TCR beta libraries employed iRepertoire HTBI primers in conjunction with Arm-PCR of CDR3 regions. TCRdb redid the calling of the multiplex PCR reads with MiXCR, one entry per CDR3 protein. The sample has hundreds of thousands of distinct CDR3 sequences; approximately 15% are singletons. Another study also made use of these data, one on T cells in Graves' hyperthyroidism and ophthalmopathy. That paper adds: The definition of stable Graves' hyperthyroidism was no ophthalmopathy progression within 18 months. Most thyroid clonotypes expanded above 0.001 were also detected in blood. Ophthalmopathy was told apart from stable hyperthyroidism by a 13 V-J model.

The starting material was peripheral blood mononuclear cells (PBMCs), obtained at new diagnosis, from a patient treated with antithyroid drugs. The source of this sequence is a woman aged 40-49 years with Graves disease. V gene TRBV25-1 combines with J gene TRBJ1-5; 9 nucleotides agree with TRBD1. CDR3 sequence (DNA): TGTGCCAGCATAGAAAGAGCCGGGACAGGGAATCAGCCCCAGCATTTT. Amino acid sequence: CASIERAGTGNQPQHF.